A selection of T cell receptor beta chains follows, all from one sample in a study of T-cell memory formation after mild COVID-19. Using its own MiXCR run on the 5' RACE reads, TCRdb lists one record per CDR3 protein. Counted here are about half a million distinct CDR3 sequences, around a sixth occurring once; the ten biggest clones make up over 9%. Input material: PBMCs or a T cell subset sorted from them (not recorded which). The receptors were gathered from an adult woman who had mild COVID-19 (a few samples of this study predate the infection). Cell type and time point are not known. CDR3s include the opening cysteine and the closing phenylalanine or tryptophan. D genes are given only for firm matches. Size is stated for part of the rows, as once, few or many counts, or as a class when the clone is expanded.

v_call: TRBV12-3/TRBV12-4; clone_size: few; d_call: .; j_call: TRBJ2-7; cdr3_nt: TGTGCCAGCAGTTTAGCAGCGGGTAACTACGAGCAGTACTTC; cdr3_aa: CASSLAAGNYEQYF
v_call: TRBV7-9; clone_size: many; d_call: .; j_call: TRBJ2-1; cdr3_nt: TGTGCCAGCAGCTTAGGGGCCGGACTCTCCTACAATGAGCAGTTCTTC; cdr3_aa: CASSLGAGLSYNEQFF
v_call: TRBV7-2; clone_size: few; d_call: .; j_call: TRBJ2-1; cdr3_nt: TGTGCCAGCAGCTTAGCCCTATCCTCGGACACTATCTACAATGAGCAGTTCTTC; cdr3_aa: CASSLALSSDTIYNEQFF
v_call: TRBV4-3; clone_size: few; d_call: .; j_call: TRBJ1-1; cdr3_nt: TGCGCCAGCAGCCAAGATTGGAGTGGGGGCTTCAACACTGAAGCTTTCTTT; cdr3_aa: CASSQDWSGGFNTEAFF
v_call: TRBV7-2; clone_size: .; d_call: .; j_call: TRBJ2-7; cdr3_nt: TGTGCCAGCAGCCCCCCGGTCGGGATCGAGCAGTACTTC; cdr3_aa: CASSPPVGIEQYF
v_call: TRBV9; clone_size: .; d_call: TRBD2; j_call: TRBJ2-3; cdr3_nt: TGTGCCAGCAGCGTAGTCCTCGGGGGGGCGGCAGATACGCAGTATTTT; cdr3_aa: CASSVVLGGAADTQYF
v_call: TRBV7-6; clone_size: many; d_call: TRBD2; j_call: TRBJ2-2; cdr3_nt: TGTGCCAGCAGCCCCTTTCAAGCGGGGGGCCTGAACACCGGGGAGCTGTTTTTT; cdr3_aa: CASSPFQAGGLNTGELFF
v_call: TRBV20-1; clone_size: many; d_call: .; j_call: TRBJ2-1; cdr3_nt: TGCAGTGCGACGGCGGGGTTGAAGGGAGCTAGTGAGCAGTTCTTC; cdr3_aa: CSATAGLKGASEQFF
v_call: TRBV4-1; clone_size: .; d_call: .; j_call: TRBJ1-5; cdr3_nt: TGCGCCAGCAGCCAAGGGGGAAGTAGCAATCAGCCCCAGCATTTT; cdr3_aa: CASSQGGSSNQPQHF
v_call: TRBV7-2; clone_size: many; d_call: TRBD2; j_call: TRBJ2-1; cdr3_nt: TGTGCCAGCAGCTTAGGGACGGGACTAGCGGGGGGGCAGTTCTTC; cdr3_aa: CASSLGTGLAGGQFF
v_call: TRBV24-1; clone_size: .; d_call: .; j_call: TRBJ2-6; cdr3_nt: TGTGCCACCAGTGGCGGGGCTGGGGCCAACGTCCTGACTTTC; cdr3_aa: CATSGGAGANVLTF
v_call: TRBV7-9; clone_size: few; d_call: .; j_call: TRBJ2-1; cdr3_nt: TGTGCCAGCAGGGACAAACTTGTGGCTGGTGAGCAGTTCTTC; cdr3_aa: CASRDKLVAGEQFF
v_call: TRBV12-3/TRBV12-4; clone_size: few; d_call: TRBD2; j_call: TRBJ2-1; cdr3_nt: TGTGCCAGCAGTTTAAAGCGGGGGGGCTTTGAGCAGTTCTTC; cdr3_aa: CASSLKRGGFEQFF
v_call: TRBV2; clone_size: .; d_call: .; j_call: TRBJ1-2; cdr3_nt: TGTGCCAGCAGTGTTGAAGGGTATGACTATGGCTACACCTTC; cdr3_aa: CASSVEGYDYGYTF
v_call: TRBV20-1; clone_size: .; d_call: TRBD2; j_call: TRBJ2-3; cdr3_nt: TGCAGTGCTTACTCCGGGACTAGCGGGGGGAAGGATACGCAGTATTTT; cdr3_aa: CSAYSGTSGGKDTQYF
v_call: TRBV7-3; clone_size: few; d_call: TRBD1; j_call: TRBJ1-2; cdr3_nt: TGTGCCAGCAGCCTAGTAGGGACAGGTGTCCCCTATGGCTACACCTTC; cdr3_aa: CASSLVGTGVPYGYTF
v_call: TRBV27; clone_size: .; d_call: .; j_call: TRBJ2-7; cdr3_nt: TGTGCCAGCAGTTTCCCGGGCGGGGAGCAGTACTTC; cdr3_aa: CASSFPGGEQYF
v_call: TRBV6-5; clone_size: few; d_call: .; j_call: TRBJ2-1; cdr3_nt: TGTGCCAGCAGTTCCTCTCCCTACAATGAGCAGTTCTTC; cdr3_aa: CASSSSPYNEQFF
v_call: TRBV24-1; clone_size: .; d_call: .; j_call: TRBJ1-4; cdr3_nt: TGTGCCACCAGTGACCACGCAGGGGCCGGTAATGAAAAACTGTTTTTT; cdr3_aa: CATSDHAGAGNEKLFF
v_call: TRBV5-1; clone_size: .; d_call: .; j_call: TRBJ2-5; cdr3_nt: TGCGCCAGCAGCTTGGAGGACACCCGGCCAGAGACCCAGTACTTC; cdr3_aa: CASSLEDTRPETQYF